A selection of T cell receptor beta chains follows, all from one sample in a study of OX40 agonist ivuxolimab in advanced cancers. Clones were read by immunoSEQ multiplex PCR, and TCRdb kept only the in-frame ones, dropping some. The sample holds about 17,000 clones; less than 90% are singletons and the top ten take over 25%. Sequencing used CD4+ or CD8+ T cells sorted from blood, obtained in a trial of the OX40 agonist ivuxolimab. Every receptor here comes from an adult with an advanced solid tumor such as melanoma, head and neck, liver or kidney cancer. The CDR3 runs from the conserved cysteine through the conserved F or W. D genes are given only for firm matches. Clone size is shown for a subset of rows, as once, few, many or a class of expanded clone.

abundance,d_gene,v_gene,j_gene,CDR3aa,CDR3nt
.,.,TRBV29-1,TRBJ1-5,CSVEDGWGPQHF,TGCAGCGTTGAAGATGGATGGGGGCCCCAGCATTTT
.,.,TRBV2,TRBJ2-5,CASSDPLVPRETQYF,TGTGCCAGCAGTGACCCACTAGTCCCACGGGAGACCCAGTACTTC
.,.,TRBV6-1,TRBJ2-7,CASSLSVTYEQYF,TGTGCCAGCAGCCTCTCGGTAACCTACGAGCAGTACTTC
.,.,TRBV6-6,TRBJ2-7,CASSDERAFSYEQYF,TGTGCCAGCAGCGACGAGAGAGCCTTCTCCTACGAGCAGTACTTC
.,.,TRBV27,TRBJ1-1,CASSLEGVGTEAFF,TGTGCCAGCAGTTTAGAAGGGGTGGGCACTGAAGCTTTCTTT
.,TRBD1,TRBV4-1,TRBJ2-7,CASSHLEPGQGGAYEQYF,TGCGCCAGCAGCCATCTCGAACCGGGACAGGGGGGAGCGTACGAGCAGTACTTC
few,.,TRBV11-2,TRBJ2-7,CASSSAYEQYF,TGTGCCAGCAGCTCGGCCTACGAGCAGTACTTC
.,.,TRBV19,TRBJ2-1,CASSTWTVGSYNEQFF,TGTGCCAGTAGTACCTGGACGGTGGGGTCCTACAATGAGCAGTTCTTC
.,TRBD1,TRBV5-6,TRBJ1-2,CASSFGTGDSGYTF,TGTGCCAGCAGCTTCGGAACAGGGGACAGTGGCTACACCTTC
.,.,TRBV13,TRBJ2-3,CASGLGGADGADTQYF,TGTGCCTCGGGGCTAGGGGGGGCAGACGGGGCAGATACGCAGTATTTT
.,TRBD2,TRBV27,TRBJ2-2,CASSLIWTRAETGELFF,TGTGCCAGCAGTTTAATCTGGACTAGGGCGGAGACCGGGGAGCTGTTTTTT
.,.,TRBV19,TRBJ1-2,CASSPEDRFYGYTF,TGTGCCAGTAGCCCGGAAGACAGATTTTATGGCTACACCTTC
.,TRBD2,TRBV6-5,TRBJ2-5,CASSFLAGQETQYF,TGTGCCAGCAGTTTCCTAGCGGGGCAAGAGACCCAGTACTTC
.,.,TRBV5-1,TRBJ2-7,CASSPSVHEQYF,TGCGCCAGCAGCCCGTCGGTACACGAGCAGTACTTC
.,.,TRBV5-1,TRBJ2-7,CASSLDGPYEQYF,TGCGCCAGCAGTTTGGACGGCCCCTACGAGCAGTACTTC
.,TRBD2,TRBV5-1,TRBJ2-3,CASSLNIRAGDTDTQYF,TGCGCCAGCAGCTTGAATATACGCGCGGGGGACACAGATACGCAGTATTTT
.,.,TRBV13,TRBJ1-1,CASSLGGSGTEAFF,TGTGCCAGCAGCTTAGGGGGCAGTGGGACTGAAGCTTTCTTT
.,TRBD1,TRBV27,TRBJ2-7,CASSFYGQAYEQYF,TGTGCCAGCAGTTTTTACGGACAGGCGTACGAGCAGTACTTC
once,.,TRBV9,TRBJ2-3,CASSAPLKTSTDTQYF,TGTGCCAGCAGCGCGCCACTGAAAACTAGCACAGATACGCAGTATTTT
.,.,TRBV9,TRBJ2-2,CASSVDTGELFF,TGTGCCAGCAGCGTAGATACCGGGGAGCTGTTTTTT
.,.,TRBV19,TRBJ2-2,CASIRGAGELFF,TGTGCCAGTATAAGGGGTGCCGGGGAGCTGTTTTTT
.,.,TRBV9,TRBJ1-2,CASSAEIGSYGYTF,TGTGCCAGCAGCGCAGAGATCGGGTCCTATGGCTACACCTTC
.,.,TRBV7-9,TRBJ2-5,CASELVGETQYF,TGTGCCAGCGAGTTAGTGGGGGAGACCCAGTACTTC
.,TRBD1,TRBV4-1,TRBJ2-7,CASSQIPDRFYEQYF,TGCGCCAGCAGCCAAATCCCGGACAGGTTCTACGAGCAGTACTTC
.,TRBD2,TRBV7-3,TRBJ2-3,CASSPGLAGDPFTDTQYF,TGTGCCAGCAGCCCGGGGCTAGCGGGGGACCCCTTCACAGATACGCAGTATTTT
once,TRBD1,TRBV5-6,TRBJ2-1,CASSFGTGDNEQFF,TGTGCCAGCAGCTTTGGCACAGGGGACAATGAGCAGTTCTTC
.,.,TRBV5-1,TRBJ2-1,CASSLGGYNEQFF,TGCGCCAGCAGCTTGGGAGGTTACAATGAGCAGTTCTTC
.,.,TRBV4-1,TRBJ2-1,CASSQDQGTPNEQFF,TGCGCCAGCAGCCAAGATCAGGGAACACCCAATGAGCAGTTCTTC
.,TRBD1,TRBV10-2,TRBJ2-7,CASSTGQGLYEQYF,TGCGCCAGCAGTACCGGACAGGGGCTATACGAGCAGTACTTC
once,.,TRBV9,TRBJ2-1,CASSGRPSYNEQFF,TGTGCCAGCAGCGGGCGACCCTCCTACAATGAGCAGTTCTTC
.,TRBD1,TRBV7-9,TRBJ2-7,CASSHRDSYEQYF,TGTGCCAGCAGTCACAGGGACAGCTACGAGCAGTACTTC
.,TRBD2,TRBV27,TRBJ2-5,CASSPIGLAEETQYF,TGTGCCAGCAGTCCCATCGGACTAGCGGAAGAGACCCAGTACTTC
.,TRBD1,TRBV4-1,TRBJ2-7,CASSKLHTDRATYEQYF,TGCGCCAGCAGCAAACTTCACACCGACAGGGCTACTTACGAGCAGTACTTC
.,TRBD1,TRBV19,TRBJ2-5,CASSIRGLETQYF,TGTGCCAGTAGTATAAGGGGGCTCGAGACCCAGTACTTC
.,.,TRBV5-1,TRBJ2-7,CASSLIGPGDYEQYF,TGCGCCAGCAGCTTAATAGGACCGGGAGACTACGAGCAGTACTTC
.,.,TRBV6-5,TRBJ2-7,CASSKAPLSYEQYF,TGTGCCAGCTCCAAGGCCCCTCTGAGCTACGAGCAGTACTTC
.,.,TRBV11-2,TRBJ1-2,CASSLESRQLAYGYTF,TGTGCCAGCAGCTTAGAATCGAGACAGCTAGCCTATGGCTACACCTTC
.,TRBD1,TRBV4-2,TRBJ1-3,CASSDPGTGGGNTIYF,TGTGCCAGCAGCGACCCCGGGACAGGGGGTGGAAACACCATATATTTT
large,.,TRBV5-1,TRBJ1-2,CASSLVSWSQTGIYGYTF,TGCGCCAGCAGCTTGGTTAGTTGGTCACAAACGGGGATTTATGGCTACACCTTC
.,TRBD1,TRBV7-9,TRBJ1-1,CASSLAKGRGPEAFF,TGTGCCAGCAGCTTAGCGAAGGGGAGGGGGCCTGAAGCTTTCTTT
.,.,TRBV30,TRBJ1-5,CAWSEGGNQPQHF,TGTGCCTGGAGTGAGGGGGGAAATCAGCCCCAGCATTTT
.,TRBD1,TRBV9,TRBJ2-2,CASSDRHRDRGNTGELFF,TGTGCCAGCAGCGATAGACACCGGGACAGGGGGAACACCGGGGAGCTGTTTTTT
medium-sized,.,TRBV27,TRBJ1-1,CASSLSGGLNTEAFF,TGTGCCAGCAGTTTATCAGGGGGGTTGAACACTGAAGCTTTCTTT
.,.,TRBV11-3,TRBJ2-1,CASSHSDNEQFF,TGTGCCAGCAGCCACTCCGACAATGAGCAGTTCTTC
.,.,TRBV5-1,TRBJ2-3,CASSVGLRSTDTQYF,TGCGCCAGCAGCGTGGGACTCCGGAGCACAGATACGCAGTATTTT
.,.,TRBV23-1,TRBJ1-2,CAGLRIVYGYTF,TGCGCCGGCCTAAGGATAGTCTATGGCTACACCTTC
.,TRBD2,TRBV5-6,TRBJ2-1,CASSRLAGESYNEQFF,TGTGCCAGCAGCCGACTAGCGGGGGAATCCTACAATGAGCAGTTCTTC
.,.,TRBV7-6,TRBJ2-1,CASSLGGGNEQFF,TGTGCCAGCAGCTTAGGGGGTGGCAATGAGCAGTTCTTC
.,.,TRBV7-9,TRBJ1-2,CASSLPGANGYTF,TGTGCCAGCAGCTTACCGGGGGCGAACGGCTACACCTTC
.,.,TRBV9,TRBJ1-1,CASSRDTNTEAFF,TGTGCCAGCAGCCGAGACACGAACACTGAAGCTTTCTTT
medium-sized,TRBD2,TRBV6-5,TRBJ2-1,CASRERGGYNEQFF,TGTGCCAGCAGGGAGCGGGGGGGTTACAATGAGCAGTTCTTC
.,.,TRBV5-6,TRBJ1-1,CASGRYREVAEAFF,TGTGCCAGCGGACGATACCGGGAAGTAGCTGAAGCTTTCTTT
.,.,TRBV2,TRBJ2-1,CASSFAWNSYNEQFF,TGTGCCAGCAGTTTCGCTTGGAATTCCTACAATGAGCAGTTCTTC
once,TRBD1,TRBV11-2,TRBJ2-7,CASSLVWGQGAAEQYF,TGTGCCAGCAGCTTAGTCTGGGGACAGGGGGCGGCCGAGCAGTACTTC
.,.,TRBV9,TRBJ1-2,CASSGQGRSYGYTF,TGTGCCAGCAGCGGCCAGGGGCGTAGCTATGGCTACACCTTC
.,.,TRBV27,TRBJ1-6,CASRDGPPYNSPLHF,TGTGCCAGCAGGGACGGACCCCCTTATAATTCACCCCTCCACTTT
once,.,TRBV19,TRBJ1-2,CASSILLTAGGYTF,TGTGCCAGTAGTATATTGCTGACAGCTGGCGGCTACACCTTC
.,.,TRBV5-5,TRBJ1-1,CASSLYGRGLGTEAFF,TGTGCCAGCAGCTTGTATGGTCGGGGGCTGGGCACTGAAGCTTTCTTT
.,.,TRBV5-1,TRBJ2-2,CASMPGNTGELFF,TGCGCCAGCATGCCGGGGAACACCGGGGAGCTGTTTTTT